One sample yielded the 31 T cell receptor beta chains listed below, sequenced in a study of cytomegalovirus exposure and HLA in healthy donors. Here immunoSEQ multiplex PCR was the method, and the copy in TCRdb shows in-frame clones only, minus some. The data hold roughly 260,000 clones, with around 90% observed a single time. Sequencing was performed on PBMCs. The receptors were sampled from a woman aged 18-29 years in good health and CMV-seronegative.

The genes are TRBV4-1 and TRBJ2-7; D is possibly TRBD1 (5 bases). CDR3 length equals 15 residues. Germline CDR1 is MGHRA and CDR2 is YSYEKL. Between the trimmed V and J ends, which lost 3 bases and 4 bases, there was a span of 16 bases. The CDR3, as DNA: TGCGCCAGCAGCCAGCAATGGGGATCAGGGTACGAGCAGTACTTC. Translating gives CASSQQWGSGYEQYF.

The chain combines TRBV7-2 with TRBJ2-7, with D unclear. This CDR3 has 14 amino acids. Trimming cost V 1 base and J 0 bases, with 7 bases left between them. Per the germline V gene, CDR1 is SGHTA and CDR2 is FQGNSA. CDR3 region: CASSLGRSSYEQYF. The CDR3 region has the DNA TGTGCCAGCAGCTTAGGAAGGAGCTCCTACGAGCAGTACTTC. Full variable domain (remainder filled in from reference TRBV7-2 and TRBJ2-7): GAGVSQSPSNKVTEKGKDVELRCDPISGHTALYWYRQSLGQGLEFLIYFQGNSAPDKSGLPSDRFSAERTGGSVSTLTIQRTQQEDSAVYLCASSLGRSSYEQYFGPGTRLTVT.

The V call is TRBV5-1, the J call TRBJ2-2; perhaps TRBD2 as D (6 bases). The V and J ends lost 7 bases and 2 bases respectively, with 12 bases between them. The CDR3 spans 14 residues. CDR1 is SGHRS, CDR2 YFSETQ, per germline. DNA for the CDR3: TGCGCCAGCTCCGGGACTCTTAACACCGGGGAGCTGTTTTTT. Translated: CASSGTLNTGELFF.

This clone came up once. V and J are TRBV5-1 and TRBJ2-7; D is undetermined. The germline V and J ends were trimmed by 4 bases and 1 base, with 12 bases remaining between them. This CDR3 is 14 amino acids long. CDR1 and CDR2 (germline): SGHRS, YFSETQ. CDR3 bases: TGCGCCAGCAGCGCTCCAGGCAGGTCCTACGAGCAGTACTTC. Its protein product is CASSAPGRSYEQYF. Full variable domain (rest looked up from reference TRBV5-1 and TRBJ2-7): KAGVTQTPRYLIKTRGQQVTLSCSPISGHRSVSWYQQTPGQGLQFLFEYFSETQRNKGNFPGRFSGRQFSNSRSEMNVSTLELGDSALYLCASSAPGRSYEQYFGPGTRLTVT.

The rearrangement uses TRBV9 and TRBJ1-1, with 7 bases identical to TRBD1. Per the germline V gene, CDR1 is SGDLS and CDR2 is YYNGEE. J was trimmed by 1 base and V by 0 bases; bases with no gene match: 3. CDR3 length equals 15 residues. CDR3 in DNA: TGTGCCAGCAGCGTAGCCGGGACAGCGAACACTGAAGCTTTCTTT. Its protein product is CASSVAGTANTEAFF.

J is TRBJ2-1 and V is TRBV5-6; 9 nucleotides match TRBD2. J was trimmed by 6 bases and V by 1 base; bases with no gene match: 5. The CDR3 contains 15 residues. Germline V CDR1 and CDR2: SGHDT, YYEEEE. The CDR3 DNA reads TGTGCCAGCAGCTTGACGGCTAGCGGGGCCAATGAGCAGTTCTTC. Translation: CASSLTASGANEQFF.

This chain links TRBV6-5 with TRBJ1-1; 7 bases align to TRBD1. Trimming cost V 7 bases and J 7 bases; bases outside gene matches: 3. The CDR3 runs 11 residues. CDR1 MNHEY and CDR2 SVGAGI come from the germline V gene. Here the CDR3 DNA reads TGTGCCAGCAACAACAGGGGTGAAGCTTTCTTT. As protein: CASNNRGEAFF.

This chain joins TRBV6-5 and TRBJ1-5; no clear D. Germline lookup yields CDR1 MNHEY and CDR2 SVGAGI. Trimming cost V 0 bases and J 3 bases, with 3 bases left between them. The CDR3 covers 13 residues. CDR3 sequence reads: CASSYSYNQPQHF. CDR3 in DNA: TGTGCCAGCAGTTACTCTTACAATCAGCCCCAGCATTTT.

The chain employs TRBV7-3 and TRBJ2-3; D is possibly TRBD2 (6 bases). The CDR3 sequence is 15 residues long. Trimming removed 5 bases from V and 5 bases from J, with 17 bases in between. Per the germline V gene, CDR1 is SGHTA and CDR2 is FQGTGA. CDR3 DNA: TGTGCCAGCAGCCTTGAGGGAGGCCGAGGAGATACGCAGTATTTT. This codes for CASSLEGGRGDTQYF.

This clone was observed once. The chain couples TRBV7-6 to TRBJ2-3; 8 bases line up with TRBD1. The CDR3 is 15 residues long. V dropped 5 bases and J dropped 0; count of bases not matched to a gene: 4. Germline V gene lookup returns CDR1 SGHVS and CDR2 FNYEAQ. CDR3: CASSRTGISTDTQYF. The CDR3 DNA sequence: TGTGCCAGCAGCCGGACAGGGATAAGCACAGATACGCAGTATTTT.

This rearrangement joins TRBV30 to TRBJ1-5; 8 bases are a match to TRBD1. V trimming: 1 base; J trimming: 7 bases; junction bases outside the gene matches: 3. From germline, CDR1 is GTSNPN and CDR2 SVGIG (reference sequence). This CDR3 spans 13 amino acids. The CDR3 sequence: CAWSAGGLQPQHF. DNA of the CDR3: TGTGCCTGGAGTGCAGGGGGCTTGCAGCCCCAGCATTTT.

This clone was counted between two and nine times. Here the CDR3 reads CASSRRDRVGEQYF. CDR3 bases: TGTGCCAGCAGCCGCCGGGACAGGGTGGGGGAGCAGTACTTC. The rearrangement links TRBV7-9 to TRBJ2-7; 9 nucleotides agree with TRBD1. From germline, CDR1 is SEHNR and CDR2 FQNEAQ (reference sequence). This CDR3 comprises 14 residues. V lost 5 bases, J lost 7 bases, and 9 bases stayed unmatched.

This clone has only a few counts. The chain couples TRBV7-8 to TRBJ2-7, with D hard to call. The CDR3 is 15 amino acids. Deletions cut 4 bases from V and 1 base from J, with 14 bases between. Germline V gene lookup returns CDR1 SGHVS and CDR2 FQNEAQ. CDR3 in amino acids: CASSSGPSHSYEQYV. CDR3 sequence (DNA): TGTGCCAGCAGCTCAGGTCCCTCCCATTCCTACGAGCAGTACGTC.

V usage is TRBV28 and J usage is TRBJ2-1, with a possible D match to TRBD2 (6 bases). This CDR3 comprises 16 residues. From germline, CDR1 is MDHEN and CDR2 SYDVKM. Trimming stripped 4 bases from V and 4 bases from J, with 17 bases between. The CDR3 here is CASSSPGLRGYNEQFF. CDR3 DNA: TGTGCCAGCAGTTCGCCGGGACTCAGAGGGTACAATGAGCAGTTCTTC.

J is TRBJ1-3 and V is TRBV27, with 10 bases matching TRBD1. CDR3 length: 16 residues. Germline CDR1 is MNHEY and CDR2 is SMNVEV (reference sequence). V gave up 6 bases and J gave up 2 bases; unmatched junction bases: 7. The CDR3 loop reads CASRRTGGPAGNTIYF. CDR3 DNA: TGTGCCAGCAGGCGGACAGGGGGTCCAGCTGGAAACACCATATATTTT.

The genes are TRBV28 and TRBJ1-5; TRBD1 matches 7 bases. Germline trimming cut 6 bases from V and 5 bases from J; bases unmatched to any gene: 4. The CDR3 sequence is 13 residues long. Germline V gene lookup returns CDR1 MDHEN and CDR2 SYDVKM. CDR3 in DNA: TGTGCCAGCAGGGGGACAGTCTATCAGCCCCAGCATTTT. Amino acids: CASRGTVYQPQHF.

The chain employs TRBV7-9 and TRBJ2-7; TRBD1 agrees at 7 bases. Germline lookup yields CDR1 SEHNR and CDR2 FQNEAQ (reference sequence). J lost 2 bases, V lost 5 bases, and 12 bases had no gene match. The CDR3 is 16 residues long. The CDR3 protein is CASSPTTGTATYEQYF. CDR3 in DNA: TGTGCCAGCAGCCCAACCACCGGGACAGCTACCTACGAGCAGTACTTC.

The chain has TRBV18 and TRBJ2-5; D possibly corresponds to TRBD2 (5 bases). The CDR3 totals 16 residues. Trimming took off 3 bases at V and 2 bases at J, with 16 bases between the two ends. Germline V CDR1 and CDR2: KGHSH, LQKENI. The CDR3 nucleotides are TGTGCCAGCTCACCGTCTCCTAGCTGGCTTCAAGAGACCCAGTACTTC. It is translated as CASSPSPSWLQETQYF.

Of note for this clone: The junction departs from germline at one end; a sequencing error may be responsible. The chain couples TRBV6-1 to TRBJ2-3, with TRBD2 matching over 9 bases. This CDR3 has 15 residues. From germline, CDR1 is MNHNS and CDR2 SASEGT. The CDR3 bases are TGTGCCAGCAGTGAACTAGCGGGGCCCGGGAATACGCGGTATTTT. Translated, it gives CASSELAGPGNTRYF.

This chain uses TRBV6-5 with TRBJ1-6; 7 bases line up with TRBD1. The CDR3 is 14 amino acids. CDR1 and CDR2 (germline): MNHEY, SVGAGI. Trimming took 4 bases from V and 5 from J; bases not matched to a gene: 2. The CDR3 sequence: CASSFRGDNSPLHF. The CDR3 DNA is TGTGCCAGCAGTTTCAGGGGGGATAATTCACCCCTCCACTTT.

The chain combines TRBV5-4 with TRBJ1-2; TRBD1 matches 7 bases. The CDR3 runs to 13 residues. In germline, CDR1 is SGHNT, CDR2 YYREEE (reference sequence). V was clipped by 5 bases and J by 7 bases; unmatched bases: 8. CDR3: CASSKTGDSGYTF. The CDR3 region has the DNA TGTGCCAGCAGTAAAACAGGGGACTCTGGCTACACCTTC.

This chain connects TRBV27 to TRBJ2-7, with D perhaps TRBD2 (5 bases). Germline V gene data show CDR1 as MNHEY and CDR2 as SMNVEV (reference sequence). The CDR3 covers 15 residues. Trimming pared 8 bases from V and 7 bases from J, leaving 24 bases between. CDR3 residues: CASSLSRAGMREQYF. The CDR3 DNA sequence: TGTGCCAGCTCTTTATCGAGGGCTGGGATGCGTGAGCAGTACTTC.

The CDR3 DNA reads as TGTGCCAGCAGTGAAACAGGGATTGGGGCGAACACTGAAGCTTTCTTT. Amino acid sequence: CASSETGIGANTEAFF. The rearrangement uses TRBV2 and TRBJ1-1; tentatively, D is TRBD1 (6 bases). There are 16 residues in the CDR3. Per germline, CDR1 SNHLY and CDR2 FYNNEI. The V end was cut by 2 bases, the J end by 1 base, with 14 bases between.

The CDR3 sequence: CAISESRGWNEQYF. The CDR3 coding sequence is TGTGCCATCAGTGAGTCTCGGGGATGGAACGAGCAGTACTTC. This chain links TRBV10-3 with TRBJ2-7, with D maybe TRBD2 (5 bases). CDR1 and CDR2 (germline): ENHRY, SYGVKD. The ends were cut back, 0 bases at V and 5 bases at J, with 11 bases in the middle. The CDR3 sequence is 14 residues long.

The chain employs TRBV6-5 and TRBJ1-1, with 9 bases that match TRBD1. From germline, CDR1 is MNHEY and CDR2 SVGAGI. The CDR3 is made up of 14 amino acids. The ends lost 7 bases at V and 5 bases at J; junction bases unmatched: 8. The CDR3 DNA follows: TGTGCCAGCACTAAGACAGGGGGGGGGACTGAAGCTTTCTTT. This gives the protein CASTKTGGGTEAFF.

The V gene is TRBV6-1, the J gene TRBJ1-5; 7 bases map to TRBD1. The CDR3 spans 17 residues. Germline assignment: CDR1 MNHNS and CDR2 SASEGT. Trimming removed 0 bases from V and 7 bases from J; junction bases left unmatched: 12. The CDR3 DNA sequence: TGTGCCAGCAGTGAAGCGTCAATAGGGGGCGCGGGGCAGCCCCAGCATTTT. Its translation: CASSEASIGGAGQPQHF.

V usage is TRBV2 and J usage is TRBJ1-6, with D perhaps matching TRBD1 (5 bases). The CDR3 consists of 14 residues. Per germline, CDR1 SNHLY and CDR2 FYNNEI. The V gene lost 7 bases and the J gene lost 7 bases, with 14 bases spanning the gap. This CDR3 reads CASMKDIGNSPLHF. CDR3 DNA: TGTGCCAGCATGAAGGACATAGGGAATTCACCCCTCCACTTT.

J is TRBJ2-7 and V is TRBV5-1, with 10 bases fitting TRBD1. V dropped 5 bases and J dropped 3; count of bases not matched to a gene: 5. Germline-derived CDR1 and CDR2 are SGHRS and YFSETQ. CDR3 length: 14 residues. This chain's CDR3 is CASRRQGAVYEQYF. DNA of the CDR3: TGCGCCAGCAGACGACAGGGGGCTGTCTACGAGCAGTACTTC.

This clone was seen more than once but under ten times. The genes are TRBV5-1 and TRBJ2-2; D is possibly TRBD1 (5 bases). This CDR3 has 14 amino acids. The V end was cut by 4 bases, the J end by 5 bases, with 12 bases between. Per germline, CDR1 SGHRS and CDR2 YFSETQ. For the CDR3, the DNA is TGCGCCAGCAGCCCGGACACGATGACCGGGGAGCTGTTTTTT. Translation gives CASSPDTMTGELFF. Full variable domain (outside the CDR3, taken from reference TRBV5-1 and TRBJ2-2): KAGVTQTPRYLIKTRGQQVTLSCSPISGHRSVSWYQQTPGQGLQFLFEYFSETQRNKGNFPGRFSGRQFSNSRSEMNVSTLELGDSALYLCASSPDTMTGELFFGEGSRLTVL.

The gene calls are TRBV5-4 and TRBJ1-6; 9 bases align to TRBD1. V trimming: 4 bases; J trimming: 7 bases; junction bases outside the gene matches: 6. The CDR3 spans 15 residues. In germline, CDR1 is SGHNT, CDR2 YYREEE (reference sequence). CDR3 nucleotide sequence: TGTGCCAGCAGCCAGGGACAGGGCCGAAATTCACCCCTCCACTTT. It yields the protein CASSQGQGRNSPLHF.

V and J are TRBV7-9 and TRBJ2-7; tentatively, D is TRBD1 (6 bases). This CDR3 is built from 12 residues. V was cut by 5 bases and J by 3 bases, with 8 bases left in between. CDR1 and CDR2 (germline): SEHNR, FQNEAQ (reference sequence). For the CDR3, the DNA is TGTGCCAGCAGCAAGGACAGCTACGAGCAGTACTTC. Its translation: CASSKDSYEQYF.